What follows is one T cell receptor beta chain and its context. What it binds is unknown. The data were taken from a study of shared clonotypes between healthy human individuals. The study, taken as a whole, reports: Naive subsets generally had larger estimated richness than memory subsets.

Generated by immunoSEQ multiplex PCR, the TCRdb table keeps only in-frame clones and is missing some. The sample lists around 1.9 million clones, 93% occurring once. Positively selected for CCR7, the CD45RO-negative cells used as naive CD8 cells excluded terminally differentiated effector memory CD45RA+ cells. The sample comprised naive CD8+ T cells from PBMCs. This TCR was recovered from a man between 18 and 29 years old in good health. Some clones in this sample may be carry-over from other donors' samples.

The CDR3 DNA reads TGCAGCGTTGAAGATCTCGAACTGGAAAAGTACAATGAGCAGTTCTTC. This codes for CSVEDLELEKYNEQFF. The chain uses TRBV29-1 and TRBJ2-1, with unresolved D. Per germline, CDR1 SQVTM and CDR2 ANQGSEA. The CDR3 is 16 amino acids. The germline V and J ends were trimmed by 0 bases and 4 bases, with 16 bases remaining between them.